A selection of T cell receptor beta chains follows, all from one sample in a study of monozygotic twins with inflammatory bowel disease. TCRdb processed the 5' RACE reads again and assigns one entry to each CDR3 protein, with no DNA. The record lists about 140,000 distinct CDR3 sequences, of which the ten most abundant hold 0.95% to 1.5%. What was sequenced was blood. These receptors were collected from a human donor with ulcerative colitis or Crohn's disease, or a healthy co-twin of an affected twin (not recorded which). Both conserved end residues are part of each CDR3. The order of the fields is J gene, V gene, clone size, CDR3 protein. Expanded clones get a size class; other rows say once, few or many, or leave the size out.

TRBJ2-7 | TRBV7-8 | - | CASSLDVPSQYF
TRBJ1-6 | TRBV5-1 | - | CASSQGQGNFNSPLHF
TRBJ2-2 | TRBV19 | - | CASTPLRGTLNTGELFF
TRBJ1-5 | TRBV7-3 | - | CASSPTGGHQPQHF
TRBJ2-7 | TRBV19 | - | CASTGTGDEQYF
TRBJ1-2 | TRBV24-1 | - | CATSDWVQGTNYGYTF
TRBJ2-7 | TRBV6-2/TRBV6-3 | - | CASSPGPGQGIYEQYF
TRBJ2-7 | TRBV7-9 | - | CASSSYTEQYF
TRBJ2-5 | TRBV20-1 | large | CSARDGSDQETQYF
TRBJ1-2 | TRBV5-1 | - | CASSLRDRPNYGYTF
TRBJ2-3 | TRBV6-2/TRBV6-3 | - | CASRTRNSGMGDTQYF
TRBJ1-1 | TRBV5-6 | - | CASSWPSGQGPYTEAFF
TRBJ2-5 | TRBV5-1 | - | CASSVSGNEETQYF
TRBJ1-1 | TRBV7-2 | - | CASSPGRDGYTEAFF
TRBJ2-3 | TRBV10-1 | - | CASRAGGTDTQYF
TRBJ2-6 | TRBV15 | - | CATSPKDSSGASVLTF
TRBJ2-2 | TRBV7-9 | - | CASSLDRLVARTGELFF
TRBJ2-1 | TRBV14 | - | CASSQQRLNEQFF
TRBJ2-2 | TRBV5-5 | - | CASSWDRATTGELFF
TRBJ2-2 | TRBV20-1 | - | CSAYLQGGPADTGELFF
TRBJ2-1 | TRBV5-4 | - | CASSRTSNEQFF
TRBJ1-1 | TRBV27 | - | CASSLAGGKNTEAFF
TRBJ1-1 | TRBV5-1 | - | CASSSADISMNTEAFF
TRBJ1-2 | TRBV5-1 | - | CASRNTDYGYTF
TRBJ1-1 | TRBV13 | - | CASSLAISGTEAFF
TRBJ1-1 | TRBV5-1 | - | CASSLALRGITEAFF
TRBJ2-7 | TRBV9 | - | CASSALEKGGEQYF
TRBJ2-6 | TRBV12-3/TRBV12-4 | - | CASSLGDSGANVLTF
TRBJ2-5 | TRBV6-5 | - | CASSRGVEETQYF
TRBJ2-7 | TRBV5-6 | - | CASSALDYEQYF
TRBJ1-5 | TRBV4-1 | - | CASSQDTWGQGRQPQHF
TRBJ2-7 | TRBV29-1 | - | CSVVGGLKSSYEQYF
TRBJ2-7 | TRBV9 | - | CASSVRWEVGEQYF
TRBJ2-1 | TRBV5-1 | - | CASSDILAGGPNEQFF
TRBJ2-3 | TRBV15 | - | CATSHIEEYTQYF
TRBJ2-7 | TRBV4-1 | - | CASSLGQDFSYEQYF
TRBJ2-5 | TRBV10-3 | - | CATMREFQETQYF
TRBJ1-5 | TRBV28 | - | CASRMNLSNQPQHF
TRBJ1-1 | TRBV27 | - | CASSNRRQGVASRSEAFF
TRBJ1-5 | TRBV4-1 | - | CASSQLVGDQPQHF
TRBJ2-1 | TRBV27 | - | CASSLRGGTPYNEQFF
TRBJ1-1 | TRBV6-5 | - | CASSYRVHTEAFF
TRBJ1-2 | TRBV11-2 | - | CASSPFGVRSGSYGYTF
TRBJ2-2 | TRBV6-5 | - | CASSGQGNGELFF
TRBJ1-6 | TRBV20-1 | - | CSARAPGGRNNSPLHF
TRBJ1-5 | TRBV28 | - | CASTEGRQPQHF
TRBJ2-1 | TRBV28 | - | CASGGLSSSYNEQFF
TRBJ1-2 | TRBV5-1 | - | CASSSSGTGRDGYTF
TRBJ1-3 | TRBV7-2 | - | CASSEQGAGGNTIYF
TRBJ2-2 | TRBV7-6 | - | CASSDTGGNTGELFF
TRBJ2-3 | TRBV27 | - | CASSSSGTTSGADTQYF
TRBJ2-3 | TRBV20-1 | - | CSVLFSDTDTQYF
TRBJ2-2 | TRBV27 | - | CASSPQMNTGELFF
TRBJ1-5 | TRBV6-1 | - | CASSEKEDRDYQPQHF